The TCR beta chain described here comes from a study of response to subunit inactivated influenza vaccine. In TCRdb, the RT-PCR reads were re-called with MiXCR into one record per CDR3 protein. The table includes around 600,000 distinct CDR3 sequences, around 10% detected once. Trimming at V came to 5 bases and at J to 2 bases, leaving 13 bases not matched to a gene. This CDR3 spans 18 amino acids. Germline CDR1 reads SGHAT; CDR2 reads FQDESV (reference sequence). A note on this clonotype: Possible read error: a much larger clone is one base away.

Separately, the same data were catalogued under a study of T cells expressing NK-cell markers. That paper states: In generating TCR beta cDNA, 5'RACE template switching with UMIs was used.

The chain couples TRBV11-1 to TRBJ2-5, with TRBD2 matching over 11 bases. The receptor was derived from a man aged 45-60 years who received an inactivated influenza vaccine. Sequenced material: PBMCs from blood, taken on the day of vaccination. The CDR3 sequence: CASSAPLRLAGIQETQYF. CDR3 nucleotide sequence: TGTGCCAGCAGCGCGCCCCTCCGACTAGCGGGGATACAAGAGACCCAGTACTTC.